The 18 T cell receptor beta chains reported below all come from one sample, sequenced in a study of shared clonotypes between healthy human individuals. Only in-frame clones appear in the TCRdb table, and some are missing; sequencing was by immunoSEQ multiplex PCR. The data show around 2,000,000 clones, roughly 94% seen once. Naive CD8 populations comprised CD45RO-negative cells positively selected for CCR7, excluding terminally differentiated effector memory CD45RA+ cells. Specimen: naive CD8+ T cells sorted from blood. The receptor source for this set is a man younger than 35 in good health.

The chain has TRBV6-1 and TRBJ1-2, with D perhaps TRBD1 (6 bases). Trimming removed 6 bases at V and 3 bases at J, with 17 bases between. This CDR3 contains 15 residues. Germline V lookup: CDR1 MNHNS, CDR2 SASEGT. The CDR3: CASSAGGGLDYGYTF. In DNA form, the CDR3 reads TGTGCCAGCAGCGCCGGGGGCGGCCTCGACTATGGCTACACCTTC.

The chain combines TRBV6-4 with TRBJ1-1; tentatively, D is TRBD1 (5 bases). Between the trimmed V and J ends, which lost 5 bases and 0 bases, there was a span of 7 bases. Germline V gene data show CDR1 as MRHNA and CDR2 as SNTAGT. The CDR3 covers 13 residues. DNA for the CDR3: TGTGCCAGCAGTCGACAGCTGAACACTGAAGCTTTCTTT. Protein sequence: CASSRQLNTEAFF.

The genes are TRBV25-1 and TRBJ2-7; D may be TRBD1 (6 bases). Germline loops: CDR1 MGHDK, CDR2 SYGVNS. CDR3 length: 13 amino acids. V dropped 6 bases and J dropped 6 bases, with 15 bases sitting between them. Written as DNA, the CDR3 is TGTGCCAGCAGCGAGACAGGTCTTCGCGAGCAGTACTTC. It codes for CASSETGLREQYF.

Comment on this clone: The same CDR3 also results from other DNA sequences found in this sample. V and J are TRBV12-5 and TRBJ2-3; D may be TRBD1 or TRBD2 (5 bases each). Germline V gene data show CDR1 as LGHNT and CDR2 as FRNRAP. The CDR3 sequence is 15 residues long. The V end was cut by 4 bases, the J end by 0 bases, with 11 bases between. The CDR3 loop is CASGSGTGSTDTQYF. The DNA for the CDR3 is TGTGCTAGTGGTTCGGGGACGGGGAGCACAGATACGCAGTATTTT.

This clone has more than one count but fewer than ten. The J gene is TRBJ2-5, the V gene TRBV7-2, with D hard to call. From germline, CDR1 is SGHTA and CDR2 FQGNSA. The CDR3 has 11 amino acids. V lost 2 bases to trimming and J lost 2 bases, with 0 bases between them. For the CDR3, the DNA is TGTGCCAGCAGCTTACAAGAGACCCAGTACTTC. The encoded protein is CASSLQETQYF. The full variable domain, in which reference TRBV7-2 and TRBJ2-5 provide the parts outside the CDR3, is GAGVSQSPSNKVTEKGKDVELRCDPISGHTALYWYRQSLGQGLEFLIYFQGNSAPDKSGLPSDRFSAERTGGSVSTLTIQRTQQEDSAVYLCASSLQETQYFGPGTRLLVL.

The J gene is TRBJ1-2, the V gene TRBV2; D is ambiguous. The germline V gene has CDR1 SNHLY and CDR2 FYNNEI. V was cut by 1 base and J by 4 bases, with 13 bases left in between. The CDR3 loop spans 15 amino acids. CDR3 nucleotides: TGTGCCAGCAGTGAAGTAGGGCAGCGATCCTATGGCTACACCTTC. It translates to CASSEVGQRSYGYTF.

J is TRBJ2-3 and V is TRBV9; 10 bases agree with TRBD2. This CDR3 spans 16 amino acids. CDR1 is SGDLS and CDR2 is YYNGEE in the germline V gene. With 2 bases clipped from V and 3 bases from J, the junction kept 6 bases outside the gene matches. CDR3 region: CASSVGTSVKTDTQYF. DNA for the CDR3: TGTGCCAGCAGCGTCGGGACTAGCGTAAAGACAGATACGCAGTATTTT.

The chain links TRBV29-1 to TRBJ2-1, with D possibly being TRBD1 (5 bases). Germline V lookup: CDR1 SQVTM, CDR2 ANQGSEA. Trimming pared 5 bases from V and 6 bases from J, leaving 23 bases between. CDR3 length: 16 residues. CDR3 bases: TGCAGCGTTACAACCCCAGCCAGGGCGAATCCCAATGAGCAGTTCTTC. It encodes CSVTTPARANPNEQFF.

The V call is TRBV6-5, the J call TRBJ2-1; D is perhaps TRBD1 (6 bases). This CDR3 comprises 14 residues. Germline V gives CDR1 MNHEY, CDR2 SVGAGI. Trimming left V 2 bases short and J 8 bases short, with 13 bases between. The CDR3 is CASSYAVAGDEQFF. CDR3 nucleotide sequence: TGTGCCAGCAGTTACGCGGTAGCAGGGGATGAGCAGTTCTTC.

The rearrangement uses TRBV7-8 and TRBJ2-5; TRBD2 aligns across 7 bases. CDR1 is SGHVS, CDR2 FQNEAQ, per germline. CDR3 length: 14 amino acids. Trimming cost V 5 bases and J 5 bases; bases outside gene matches: 8. The CDR3 here is CASSLRLARETQYF. CDR3 in DNA: TGTGCCAGCAGCCTTAGACTAGCTCGCGAGACCCAGTACTTC.

This chain joins TRBV11-2 and TRBJ2-1; tentative D call: TRBD2 (7 bases). V gave up 2 bases and J gave up 6 bases, with 17 bases separating them. Germline CDR1 SGHAT, CDR2 FQNNGV. This CDR3 contains 16 residues. The CDR3 loop is CASSLPSGGGGNEQFF. In nucleotides, the CDR3 is TGTGCCAGCAGCTTACCCTCCGGGGGAGGGGGCAATGAGCAGTTCTTC.

The V and J genes are TRBV7-9 and TRBJ1-2, with D possibly TRBD1 on 6 matching bases. Per the germline V gene, CDR1 is SEHNR and CDR2 is FQNEAQ (reference sequence). This CDR3 has 15 residues. The V and J ends lost 3 bases and 1 base respectively, with 12 bases between them. The DNA of the CDR3 is TGTGCCAGCAGCTTGCTTATGGACAGTAACTATGGCTACACCTTC. It yields the protein CASSLLMDSNYGYTF.

This clone was found once. The rearrangement joins TRBV7-9 to TRBJ2-5, with 8 bases aligning to TRBD1. The CDR3 length is 16 residues. Losses at the gene ends were 5 bases for V and 0 bases for J; bases not matched to a gene: 8. Germline CDR1 and CDR2: SEHNR and FQNEAQ (reference sequence). CDR3 sequence reads: CASSPPTGQDQETQYF. The CDR3 DNA reads TGTGCCAGCAGCCCCCCCACGGGACAGGACCAAGAGACCCAGTACTTC.

A word on this clone: Other DNA sequences of this sample code for an identical CDR3. The rearrangement joins TRBV7-9 to TRBJ2-7; D is unclear. Germline loops: CDR1 SEHNR, CDR2 FQNEAQ (reference sequence). CDR3 length equals 13 residues. Between the trimmed V and J ends, which lost 1 base and 2 bases, there was a span of 6 bases. The CDR3 nucleotides read TGTGCCAGCAGCTTAGGACGTACCTACGAGCAGTACTTC. This encodes CASSLGRTYEQYF.

The rearrangement links TRBV7-9 to TRBJ2-7, with D perhaps TRBD1 (5 bases). V lost 1 base to trimming and J lost 4 bases, with 8 bases between them. This CDR3 is built from 13 residues. Germline-derived CDR1 and CDR2 are SEHNR and FQNEAQ (reference sequence). Here the CDR3 DNA reads TGTGCCAGCAGCTTAGAATCAGGGTACGAGCAGTACTTC. Protein sequence: CASSLESGYEQYF.

The chain uses TRBV19 and TRBJ1-2; TRBD1 is a possible D gene (5 bases). The CDR3 runs 16 residues. Germline CDR1 and CDR2: LNHDA and SQIVND (reference sequence). The V end lost 0 bases, the J end lost 3 bases, and 14 bases lay between the germline ends. The CDR3 spells CASSIDLERGDYGYTF. The CDR3 nucleotides are TGTGCCAGTAGTATAGATCTGGAGCGGGGGGACTATGGCTACACCTTC.

The chain has TRBV13 and TRBJ2-7, with 9 bases fitting TRBD1. Germline-derived CDR1 and CDR2 are PRHDT and FYEKMQ (reference sequence). Trimming removed 5 bases from V and 4 bases from J; junction bases left unmatched: 9. This CDR3 comprises 15 residues. The CDR3 loop reads CASSRTGQGWYEQYF. The CDR3 DNA reads as TGTGCCAGCAGCCGAACCGGACAGGGGTGGTACGAGCAGTACTTC.

The genes are TRBV9 and TRBJ2-7; maybe TRBD2 (5 bases). There are 14 residues in the CDR3. CDR1 is SGDLS, CDR2 YYNGEE, per germline. V was pared by 0 bases and J by 2 bases, with 9 bases between. This CDR3 reads CASSVAATTYEQYF. CDR3 nucleotide sequence: TGTGCCAGCAGCGTAGCAGCGACTACCTACGAGCAGTACTTC.